These 24 T cell receptor beta chains originate from one sample sequenced in a study of lymphopenia after photon versus proton radiotherapy. Clones were read by immunoSEQ multiplex PCR, and TCRdb kept only the in-frame ones, dropping some. The table records about 39,000 clones, 80% to 95% of them present only once. The sample in question was peripheral blood, obtained from a patient treated with photon-based radiotherapy. These receptors originate from a man aged 55-75 years with cholangiocarcinoma.

J is TRBJ2-1 and V is TRBV4-1; 12 bases are a match to TRBD2. The junction had 5 bases not matched to a gene; V was cut back by 3 bases and J by 5 bases. The CDR3 extends over 16 amino acids. Per germline, CDR1 MGHRA and CDR2 YSYEKL. The CDR3 spells CASSHPLAGGNNEQFF. CDR3 nucleotide sequence: TGCGCCAGCAGCCACCCCCTAGCGGGGGGGAACAATGAGCAGTTCTTC.

The chain employs TRBV6-5 and TRBJ2-7; tentatively, D is TRBD1 (6 bases). V was shortened by 7 bases and J by 0 bases, with 13 bases between the two germline ends. The CDR3 contains 14 residues. Germline V lookup: CDR1 MNHEY, CDR2 SVGAGI. CDR3 sequence reads: CASTDTGSSYEQYF. Written as DNA, the CDR3 is TGTGCCAGCACTGATACAGGGAGCTCCTACGAGCAGTACTTC.

The chain couples TRBV2 to TRBJ1-1; D is possibly TRBD1 (6 bases). Germline assignment: CDR1 SNHLY and CDR2 FYNNEI. Trimming removed 7 bases from V and 11 bases from J, with 14 bases in between. The CDR3 spans 11 residues. CDR3 in amino acids: CASKVTGDAFF. CDR3 coding DNA: TGTGCCAGCAAAGTGACAGGCGACGCTTTCTTT.

V gene TRBV25-1 combines with J gene TRBJ2-1; 8 nucleotides match TRBD2. Germline trimming cut 2 bases from V and 7 bases from J; bases unmatched to any gene: 13. Germline CDR1 reads MGHDK; CDR2 reads SYGVNS. The CDR3 is 17 residues long. The CDR3 DNA follows: TGTGCCAGCAGTGAACCCCCATACGGGGGCGGGGGGAATGAGCAGTTCTTC. As protein: CASSEPPYGGGGNEQFF.

The chain recombines TRBV5-1 with TRBJ2-2; 7 nucleotides match TRBD1. Germline lookup yields CDR1 SGHRS and CDR2 YFSETQ. Unmatched junction bases numbered 10, after V lost 9 bases and J lost 5 bases. The CDR3 sequence is 14 residues long. CDR3 coding DNA: TGCGCCACCGGGGCAGGGGGACGAACCGGGGAGCTGTTTTTT. Translation: CATGAGGRTGELFF.

The chain joins TRBV6-5 to TRBJ2-7; no reliable D call. The CDR3 runs 14 residues. The germline V gene encodes CDR1 MNHEY and CDR2 SVGAGI. Trimming removed 4 bases at V and 3 bases at J, with 13 bases between. CDR3 sequence reads: CASSFSTDGYEQYF. The CDR3 DNA follows: TGTGCCAGCAGTTTCTCTACGGACGGCTACGAGCAGTACTTC.

The chain links TRBV7-8 to TRBJ2-1, with D maybe TRBD1 (5 bases). CDR1 and CDR2 from the germline V gene are SGHVS and FQNEAQ. The V end was cut by 3 bases, the J end by 7 bases, with 22 bases between. CDR3 size: 17 residues. CDR3 region: CASSFPTSTVGLNEQFF. CDR3 DNA: TGTGCCAGCAGCTTCCCCACCTCGACAGTGGGCCTTAATGAGCAGTTCTTC.

The rearrangement joins TRBV12-5 to TRBJ1-4; D unclear. V gave up 2 bases and J gave up 6 bases, with 19 bases separating them. CDR3 size: 17 residues. Germline lookup yields CDR1 LGHNT and CDR2 FRNRAP. DNA for the CDR3: TGTGCTAGTGGTTTGACTCCCCTACGGGAACGGGATGAAAAACTGTTTTTT. It encodes CASGLTPLRERDEKLFF.

This clone was counted a single time. This chain joins TRBV5-5 and TRBJ2-6; D not certain. Germline V gene lookup returns CDR1 SGHKS and CDR2 YYEKEE (reference sequence). This CDR3 has 19 residues. V dropped 2 bases and J dropped 0 bases, with 18 bases sitting between them. The CDR3 DNA is TGTGCCAGCAGCTTTGACCTGCTGCCGGAGTTCTCTGGGGCCAACGTCCTGACTTTC. It encodes CASSFDLLPEFSGANVLTF.

The V call is TRBV2, the J call TRBJ2-5, with unresolved D. This CDR3 contains 13 residues. V shed 8 bases and J shed 2 bases, with 12 bases lying between them. From germline, CDR1 is SNHLY and CDR2 FYNNEI. The chain's CDR3 is CASSPGEQETQYF. CDR3 coding DNA: TGTGCCAGCTCCCCTGGGGAACAAGAGACCCAGTACTTC.

This chain uses TRBV11-2 with TRBJ1-3; D might be TRBD1 (5 bases). Trimming cost V 1 base and J 0 bases, with 10 bases left between them. The CDR3 totals 16 residues. The germline V gene has CDR1 SGHAT and CDR2 FQNNGV. The CDR3: CASSLGTGLSGNTIYF. The CDR3 DNA reads as TGTGCCAGCAGCTTAGGAACAGGCCTCTCTGGAAACACCATATATTTT. Full variable domain (missing parts from reference TRBV11-2 and TRBJ1-3): EAGVAQSPRYKIIEKRQSVAFWCNPISGHATLYWYQQILGQGPKLLIQFQNNGVVDDSQLPKDRFSAERLKGVDSTLKIQPAKLEDSAVYLCASSLGTGLSGNTIYFGEGSWLTVV.

The gene calls are TRBV7-3 and TRBJ1-2; 7 bases line up with TRBD1. Germline values: CDR1 SGHTA, CDR2 FQGTGA. V lost 4 bases to trimming and J lost 4 bases; unmatched junction nucleotides: 6. The CDR3 runs 14 residues. The chain's CDR3 is CASSSTGSGYGYTF. The DNA of the CDR3 is TGTGCCAGCAGCTCGACAGGGTCTGGCTATGGCTACACCTTC. The complete variable domain, with remaining parts taken from reference TRBV7-3 and TRBJ1-2, reads GAGVSQTPSNKVTEKGKYVELRCDPISGHTALYWYRQSLGQGPEFLIYFQGTGAADDSGLPNDRFFAVRPEGSVSTLKIQRTERGDSAVYLCASSSTGSGYGYTFGSGTRLTVV.

The chain uses TRBV5-4 and TRBJ1-1, with D possibly matching TRBD1 (6 bases). V was cut by 4 bases and J by 3 bases, with 13 bases left in between. Germline CDR1 reads SGHNT; CDR2 reads YYREEE (reference sequence). The CDR3 sequence is 14 residues long. The CDR3 spells CASSPRGGDTEAFF. The CDR3 DNA is TGTGCCAGCAGCCCCCGGGGGGGCGACACTGAAGCTTTCTTT.

CDR3: CASSVFGTGDDPVHF. CDR3 nucleotides: TGTGCCAGCAGCGTATTTGGGACAGGGGATGATCCCGTCCACTTT. This chain joins TRBV9 and TRBJ1-6; TRBD1 matches 10 bases. CDR3 length: 15 amino acids. With 1 base clipped from V and 17 bases from J, the junction kept 12 bases outside the gene matches. Per germline, CDR1 SGDLS and CDR2 YYNGEE.

The J gene is TRBJ2-1, the V gene TRBV4-1, with TRBD2 matching over 10 bases. This CDR3 region has 17 residues. Germline V gene lookup returns CDR1 MGHRA and CDR2 YSYEKL. J gave up 4 bases and V 3 bases, and 9 bases lay outside the gene matches. The CDR3 protein is CASSQILLAGTYNEQFF. CDR3 bases: TGCGCCAGCAGCCAGATTCTACTAGCGGGAACGTACAATGAGCAGTTCTTC.

The genes are TRBV6-1 and TRBJ2-7; the match to TRBD2 covers 12 bases. CDR1 and CDR2 (germline): MNHNS, SASEGT. The junction had 4 bases not matched to a gene; V was cut back by 1 base and J by 3 bases. The CDR3 contains 16 residues. The CDR3 DNA reads as TGTGCCAGCAGTGAAGGGACTAGCGGGACTTTCTACGAGCAGTACTTC. It specifies CASSEGTSGTFYEQYF.

This chain links TRBV7-2 with TRBJ2-5; no reliable D call. Germline V lookup: CDR1 SGHTA, CDR2 FQGNSA. The CDR3 is 12 amino acids. V was shortened by 1 base and J by 4 bases, with 4 bases between the two germline ends. The CDR3 bases are TGTGCCAGCAGCTTAGGTTCAGAGACCCAGTACTTC. It translates to CASSLGSETQYF.

The chain's CDR3 is CASSQFGTVSSYNEQFF. CDR3 DNA sequence: TGCGCCAGCAGCCAATTTGGTACAGTGAGCTCCTACAATGAGCAGTTCTTC. V gene TRBV4-1 combines with J gene TRBJ2-1; D is unresolved. Trimming left V 2 bases short and J 0 bases short, with 14 bases between. The length of the CDR3 is 17 residues. The germline V gene encodes CDR1 MGHRA and CDR2 YSYEKL.

The rearrangement joins TRBV4-1 to TRBJ2-5, with 9 bases identical to TRBD2. V lost 3 bases and J lost 5; bases outside the gene matches: 1. The CDR3 is 13 residues long. Germline lookup yields CDR1 MGHRA and CDR2 YSYEKL. This chain's CDR3 is CASSQREGETQYF. DNA of the CDR3: TGCGCCAGCAGCCAGCGGGAGGGGGAGACCCAGTACTTC.

The table lists this clone with a count of one. V and J are TRBV4-2 and TRBJ2-7, with 8 bases that match TRBD1. The CDR3 covers 14 residues. Trimming cost V 0 bases and J 7 bases; bases outside gene matches: 5. Germline V gene data show CDR1 as LGHNA and CDR2 as YNFKEQ. The CDR3 region is CASSQDVGDREQYF. In DNA form, the CDR3 reads TGTGCCAGCAGCCAAGATGTCGGGGACAGGGAGCAGTACTTC.

This rearrangement joins TRBV7-2 to TRBJ2-1; 8 nucleotides align to TRBD2. The CDR3 runs 16 residues. Unmatched junction bases numbered 6, after V lost 1 base and J lost 4 bases. Germline lookup yields CDR1 SGHTA and CDR2 FQGNSA. CDR3 sequence (DNA): TGTGCCAGCAGCTTAGGCCCGGGACTAGTGTACAATGAGCAGTTCTTC. It specifies CASSLGPGLVYNEQFF.

This rearrangement joins TRBV7-9 to TRBJ1-4; TRBD1 matches 10 bases. Germline values: CDR1 SEHNR, CDR2 FQNEAQ (reference sequence). The CDR3 spans 15 residues. J was trimmed by 7 bases and V by 5 bases; bases with no gene match: 7. The CDR3 DNA reads as TGTGCCAGCAGCGGGACAGGGGCATTAAGTGAAAAACTGTTTTTT. Translated: CASSGTGALSEKLFF.

This clone was picked up one time. CDR3 region: CASSPRQKSRGEQFF. CDR3 bases: TGTGCCAGCAGTCCCCGCCAGAAATCTCGGGGGGAGCAGTTCTTC. The chain combines TRBV27 with TRBJ2-1; TRBD2 might be the D (6 bases). Deletions cut 5 bases from V and 10 bases from J, with 21 bases between. This CDR3 comprises 15 residues. Germline lookup yields CDR1 MNHEY and CDR2 SMNVEV (reference sequence).

The CDR3 loop reads CASSISGTDYEQYF. The CDR3 DNA follows: TGTGCCAGCAGCATATCCGGGACAGATTACGAGCAGTACTTC. The chain carries TRBV7-8 and TRBJ2-7, with 7 bases matching TRBD1. CDR1 is SGHVS, CDR2 FQNEAQ, per germline. This CDR3 region has 14 residues. The trim removed 5 bases at V and 4 bases at J, leaving 8 bases unmatched.